The entry below gives a single T cell receptor (beta chain) sequence along with its context. The record originates from a study of T cells in Graves' hyperthyroidism and ophthalmopathy. This CDR3 contains 12 residues. The germline V and J ends were trimmed by 2 bases and 7 bases, with 8 bases remaining between them. Germline loops: CDR1 SGHAT, CDR2 FQNNGV. Amplification of TCR beta CDR3 regions used RNA as the template. RT-PCR in the first round (using the HTBI primer set) targeted the TCR CDR3. MiXCR, run by TCRdb on the multiplex PCR reads, gives a single entry per CDR3 protein. The data show approximately 400,000 distinct CDR3 sequences, with 15% to 19% seen just once and 25% to 35% held by the top ten.

This chain links TRBV11-2 with TRBJ2-5; no clear D gene. This sequence was found in a woman aged 18 to 35 with Graves' hyperthyroidism that later progressed to Graves' ophthalmopathy. Input material: blood. CDR3 loop: CASSLSGLTQYF. For the CDR3, the DNA is TGTGCCAGCAGCTTATCCGGTCTGACCCAGTACTTC.